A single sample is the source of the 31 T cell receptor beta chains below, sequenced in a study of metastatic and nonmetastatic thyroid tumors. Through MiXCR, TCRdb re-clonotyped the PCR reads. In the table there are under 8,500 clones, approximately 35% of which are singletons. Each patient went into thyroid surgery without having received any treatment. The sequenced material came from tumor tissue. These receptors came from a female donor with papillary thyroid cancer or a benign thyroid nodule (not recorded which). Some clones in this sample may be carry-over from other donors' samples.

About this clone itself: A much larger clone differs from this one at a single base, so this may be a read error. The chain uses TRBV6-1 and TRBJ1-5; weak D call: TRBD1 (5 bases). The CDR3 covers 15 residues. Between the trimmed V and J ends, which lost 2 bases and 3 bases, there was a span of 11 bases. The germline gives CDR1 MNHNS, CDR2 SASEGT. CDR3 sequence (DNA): TGTGCCAGCAGTGAATTAGGGGCTGTCAATCAGCCCCAGCATTTT. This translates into CASSELGAVNQPQHF.

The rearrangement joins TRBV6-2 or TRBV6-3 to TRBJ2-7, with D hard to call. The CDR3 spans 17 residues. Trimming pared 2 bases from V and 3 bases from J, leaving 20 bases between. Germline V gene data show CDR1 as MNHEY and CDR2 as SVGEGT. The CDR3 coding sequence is TGTGCCAGCAGTTACCCCGCCTCCTTTCGACCCGACTACGAGCAGTACTTC. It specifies CASSYPASFRPDYEQYF.

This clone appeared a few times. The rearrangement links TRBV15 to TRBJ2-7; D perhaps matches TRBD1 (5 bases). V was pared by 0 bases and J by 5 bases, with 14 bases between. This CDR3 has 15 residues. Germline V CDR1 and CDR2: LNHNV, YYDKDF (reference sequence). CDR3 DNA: TGTGCCACCAGCAGAGATGGATACAGGTTCGACGAGCAGTACTTC. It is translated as CATSRDGYRFDEQYF.

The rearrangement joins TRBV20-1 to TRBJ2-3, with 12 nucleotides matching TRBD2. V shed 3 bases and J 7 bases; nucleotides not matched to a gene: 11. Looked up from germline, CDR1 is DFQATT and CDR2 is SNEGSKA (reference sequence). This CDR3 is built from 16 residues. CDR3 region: CSASDGLAGPLNTQYF. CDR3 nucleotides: TGCAGTGCTAGTGATGGACTAGCGGGGCCCCTGAATACGCAGTATTTT.

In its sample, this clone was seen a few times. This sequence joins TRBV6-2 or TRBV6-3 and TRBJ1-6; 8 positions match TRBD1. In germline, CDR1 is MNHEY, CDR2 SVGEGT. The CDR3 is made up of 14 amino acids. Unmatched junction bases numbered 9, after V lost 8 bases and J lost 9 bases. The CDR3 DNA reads TGTGCCAGCGGACCCGGGACAGGAGTTTCACCCCTCCACTTT. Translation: CASGPGTGVSPLHF.

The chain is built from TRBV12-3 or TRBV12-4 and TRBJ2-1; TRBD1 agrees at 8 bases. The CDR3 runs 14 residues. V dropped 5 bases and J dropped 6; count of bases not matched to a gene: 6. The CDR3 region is CASSGQGVSNEQFF. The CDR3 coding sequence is TGTGCCAGCAGTGGACAGGGAGTTAGCAATGAGCAGTTCTTC.

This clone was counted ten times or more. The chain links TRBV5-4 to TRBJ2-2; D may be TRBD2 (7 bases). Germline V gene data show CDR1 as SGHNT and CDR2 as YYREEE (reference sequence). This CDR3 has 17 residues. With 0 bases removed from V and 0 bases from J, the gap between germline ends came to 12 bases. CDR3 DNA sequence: TGTGCCAGCAGCTTGGTGGGGAGGGGGACGAACACCGGGGAGCTGTTTTTT. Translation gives CASSLVGRGTNTGELFF.

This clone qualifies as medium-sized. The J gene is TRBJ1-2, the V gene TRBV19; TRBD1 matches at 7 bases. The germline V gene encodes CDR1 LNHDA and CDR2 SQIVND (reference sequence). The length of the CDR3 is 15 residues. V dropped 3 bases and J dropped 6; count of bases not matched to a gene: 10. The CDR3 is CASSILAGTVDGYTF. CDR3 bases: TGTGCCAGTAGTATTCTAGCCGGGACAGTCGATGGCTACACCTTC. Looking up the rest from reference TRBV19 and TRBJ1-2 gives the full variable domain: DGGITQSPKYLFRKEGQNVTLSCEQNLNHDAMYWYRQDPGQGLRLIYYSQIVNDFQKGDIAEGYSVSREKKESFPLTVTSAQKNPTAFYLCASSILAGTVDGYTFGSGTRLTVV.

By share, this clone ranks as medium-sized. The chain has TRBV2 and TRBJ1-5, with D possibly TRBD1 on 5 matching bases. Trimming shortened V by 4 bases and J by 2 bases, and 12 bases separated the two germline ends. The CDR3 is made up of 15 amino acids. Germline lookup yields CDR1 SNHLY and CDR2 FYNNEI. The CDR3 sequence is CASSVEGYGNQPQHF. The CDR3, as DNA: TGTGCCAGCAGTGTTGAGGGGTATGGCAATCAGCCCCAGCATTTT. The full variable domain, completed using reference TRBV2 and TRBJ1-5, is EPEVTQTPSHQVTQMGQEVILRCVPISNHLYFYWYRQILGQKVEFLVSFYNNEISEKSEIFDDQFSVERPDGSNFTLKIRSTKLEDSAMYFCASSVEGYGNQPQHFGDGTRLSIL.

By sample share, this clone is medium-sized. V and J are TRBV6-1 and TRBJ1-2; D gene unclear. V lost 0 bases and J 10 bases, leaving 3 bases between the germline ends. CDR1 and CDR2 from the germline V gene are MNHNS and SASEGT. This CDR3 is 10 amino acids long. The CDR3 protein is CASSEALYTF. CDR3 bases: TGTGCCAGCAGTGAAGCCCTCTACACCTTC.

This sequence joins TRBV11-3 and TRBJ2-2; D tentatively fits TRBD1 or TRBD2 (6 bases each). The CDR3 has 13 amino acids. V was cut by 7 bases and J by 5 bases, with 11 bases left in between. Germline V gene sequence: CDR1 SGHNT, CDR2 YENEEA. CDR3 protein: CASIKGGTGELFF. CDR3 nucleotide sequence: TGTGCCAGCATCAAAGGGGGGACCGGGGAGCTGTTTTTT.

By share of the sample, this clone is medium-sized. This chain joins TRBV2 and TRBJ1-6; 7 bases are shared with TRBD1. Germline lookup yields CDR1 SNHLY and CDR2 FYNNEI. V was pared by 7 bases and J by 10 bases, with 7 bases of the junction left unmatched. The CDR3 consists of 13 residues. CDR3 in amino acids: CASIRDRKSPLHF. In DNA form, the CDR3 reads TGTGCCAGCATTCGGGACAGAAAATCACCCCTCCACTTT.

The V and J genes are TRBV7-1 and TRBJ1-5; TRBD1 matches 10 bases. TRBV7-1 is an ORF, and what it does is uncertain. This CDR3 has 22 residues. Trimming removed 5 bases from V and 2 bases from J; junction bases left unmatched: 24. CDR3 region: CASSNRDRGLGTGRDGNQPQHF. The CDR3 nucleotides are TGTGCCAGCAGCAACCGGGACAGGGGTCTCGGGACTGGAAGGGATGGCAATCAGCCCCAGCATTTT.

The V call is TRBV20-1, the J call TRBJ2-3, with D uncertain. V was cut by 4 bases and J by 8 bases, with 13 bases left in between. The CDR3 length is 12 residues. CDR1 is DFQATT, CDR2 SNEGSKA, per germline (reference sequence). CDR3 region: CSAKFHPGTQYF. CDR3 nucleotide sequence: TGCAGTGCTAAATTCCATCCAGGTACGCAGTATTTT.

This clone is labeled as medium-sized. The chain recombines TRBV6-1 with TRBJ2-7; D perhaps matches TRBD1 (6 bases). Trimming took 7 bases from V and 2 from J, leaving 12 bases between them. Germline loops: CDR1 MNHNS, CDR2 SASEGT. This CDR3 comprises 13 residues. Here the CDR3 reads CASNPTGTYEQYF. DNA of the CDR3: TGTGCCAGCAATCCAACAGGGACCTACGAGCAGTACTTC.

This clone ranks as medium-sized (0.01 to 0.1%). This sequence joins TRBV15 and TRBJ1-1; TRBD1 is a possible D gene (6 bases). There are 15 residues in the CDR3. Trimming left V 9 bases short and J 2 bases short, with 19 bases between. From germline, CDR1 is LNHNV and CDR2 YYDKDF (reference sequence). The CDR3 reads CATGALGAHNTEAFF. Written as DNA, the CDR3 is TGTGCCACGGGGGCCCTGGGGGCTCATAACACTGAAGCTTTCTTT.

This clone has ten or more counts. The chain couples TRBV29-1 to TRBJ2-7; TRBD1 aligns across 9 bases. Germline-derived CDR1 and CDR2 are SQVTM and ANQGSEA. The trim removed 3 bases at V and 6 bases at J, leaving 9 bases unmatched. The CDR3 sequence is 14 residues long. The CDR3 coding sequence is TGCAGCGTTGAGGGGGGGACAGGGAGCGTCGAGCAGTACTTC. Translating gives CSVEGGTGSVEQYF.

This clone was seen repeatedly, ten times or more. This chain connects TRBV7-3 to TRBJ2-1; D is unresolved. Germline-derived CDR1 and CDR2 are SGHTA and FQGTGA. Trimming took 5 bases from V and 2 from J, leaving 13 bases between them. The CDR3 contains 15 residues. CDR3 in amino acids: CASSPARAAYNEQFF. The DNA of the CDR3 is TGTGCCAGCAGCCCTGCACGGGCGGCCTACAATGAGCAGTTCTTC.

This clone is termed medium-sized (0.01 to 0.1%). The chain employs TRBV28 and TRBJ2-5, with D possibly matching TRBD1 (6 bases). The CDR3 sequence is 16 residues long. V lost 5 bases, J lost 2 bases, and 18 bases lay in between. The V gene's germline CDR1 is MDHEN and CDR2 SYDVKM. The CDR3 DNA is TGTGCCAGCAGTATTTTATCAGGGGCGGCTCAAGAGACCCAGTACTTC. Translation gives CASSILSGAAQETQYF.

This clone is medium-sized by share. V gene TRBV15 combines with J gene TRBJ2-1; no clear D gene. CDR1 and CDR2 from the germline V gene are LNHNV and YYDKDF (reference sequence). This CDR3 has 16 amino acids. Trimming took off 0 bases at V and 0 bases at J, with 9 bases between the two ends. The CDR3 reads CATSRDVVSSYNEQFF. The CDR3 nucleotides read TGTGCCACCAGCAGAGACGTTGTGAGCTCCTACAATGAGCAGTTCTTC.

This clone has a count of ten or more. The CDR3 is CASSTRVNYGYTF. The CDR3 nucleotides read TGTGCCAGCAGCACACGGGTAAACTATGGCTACACCTTC. The J gene is TRBJ1-2, the V gene TRBV14; the D is unclear. Germline CDR1 is SGHDN and CDR2 is FVKESK. The CDR3 consists of 13 residues. The V end lost 5 bases, the J end lost 2 bases, and 9 bases lay between the germline ends.

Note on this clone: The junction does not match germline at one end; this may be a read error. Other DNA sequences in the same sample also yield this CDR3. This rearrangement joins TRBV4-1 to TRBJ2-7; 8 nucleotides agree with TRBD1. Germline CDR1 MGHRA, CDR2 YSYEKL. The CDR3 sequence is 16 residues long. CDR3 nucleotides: TGCGCCAGCAGCCAAGATCTATACAGGGGGATCTACGAGCAGTATTTC. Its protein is CASSQDLYRGIYEQYF.

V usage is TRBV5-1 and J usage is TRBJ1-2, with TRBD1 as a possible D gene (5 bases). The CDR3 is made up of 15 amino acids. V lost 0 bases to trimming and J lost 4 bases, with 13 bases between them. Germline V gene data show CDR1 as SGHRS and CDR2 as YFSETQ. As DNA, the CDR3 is TGCGCCAGCAGCTTGGCGCAGGGTTTTTCCTATGGCTACACCTTC. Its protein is CASSLAQGFSYGYTF.

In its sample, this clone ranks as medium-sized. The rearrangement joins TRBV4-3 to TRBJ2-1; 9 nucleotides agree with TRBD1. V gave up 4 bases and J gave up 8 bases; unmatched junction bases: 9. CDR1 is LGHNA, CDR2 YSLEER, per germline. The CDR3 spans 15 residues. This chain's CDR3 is CASSPQDRGLHEQFF. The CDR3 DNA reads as TGCGCCAGCAGCCCCCAGGACAGGGGTCTACATGAGCAGTTCTTC.

CDR3 in DNA: TGCGCCAGCAGCGGCGACTTAGCGGGAGGAAGGCCCCCAGATACGCAGTATTTT. Translated: CASSGDLAGGRPPDTQYF. This rearrangement joins TRBV5-1 to TRBJ2-3; 10 bases are shared with TRBD2. J lost 4 bases, V lost 4 bases, and 15 bases had no gene match. This CDR3 has 18 residues. Germline assignment: CDR1 SGHRS and CDR2 YFSETQ.

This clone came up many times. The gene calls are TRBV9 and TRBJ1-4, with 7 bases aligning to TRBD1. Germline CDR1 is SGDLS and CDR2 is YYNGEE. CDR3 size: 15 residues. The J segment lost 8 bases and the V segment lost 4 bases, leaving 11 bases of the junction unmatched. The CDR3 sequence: CASSPWGAGGEKLFF. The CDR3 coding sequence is TGTGCCAGCAGCCCATGGGGGGCAGGGGGAGAAAAACTGTTTTTT.

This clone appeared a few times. CDR3 amino acids: CASSFDRGSYEQYF. The DNA for the CDR3 is TGTGCCAGCAGTTTCGACAGGGGGTCCTACGAGCAGTACTTC. The chain uses TRBV12-3 or TRBV12-4 and TRBJ2-7, with 9 bases matching TRBD1. The CDR3 is made up of 14 amino acids. Trimming removed 3 bases from V and 1 base from J; junction bases left unmatched: 1.

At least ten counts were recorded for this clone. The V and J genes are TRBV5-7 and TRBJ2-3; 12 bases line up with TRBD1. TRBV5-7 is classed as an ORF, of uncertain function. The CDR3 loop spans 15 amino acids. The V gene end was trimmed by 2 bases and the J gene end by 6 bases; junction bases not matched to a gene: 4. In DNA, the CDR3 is TGTGCCAGCAGCTTCCGGGACAGGGGGCATGATACGCAGTATTTT. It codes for CASSFRDRGHDTQYF.

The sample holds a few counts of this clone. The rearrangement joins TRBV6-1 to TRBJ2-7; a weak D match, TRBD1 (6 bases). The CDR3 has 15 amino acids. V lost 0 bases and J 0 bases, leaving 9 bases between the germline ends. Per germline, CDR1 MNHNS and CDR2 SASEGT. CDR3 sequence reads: CASSEAPGVSYEQYF. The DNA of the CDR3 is TGTGCCAGCAGTGAAGCTCCAGGGGTCTCCTACGAGCAGTACTTC.

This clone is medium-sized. The CDR3 DNA reads TGCAGTGCAAAAGAGACAGGAAACAACTACGAGCAGTACTTC. This translates into CSAKETGNNYEQYF. The rearrangement links TRBV20-1 to TRBJ2-7; TRBD1 might be the D (6 bases). The CDR3 has 14 amino acids. CDR1 DFQATT and CDR2 SNEGSKA come from the germline V gene (reference sequence). Trimming cost V 6 bases and J 3 bases, with 18 bases left between them.

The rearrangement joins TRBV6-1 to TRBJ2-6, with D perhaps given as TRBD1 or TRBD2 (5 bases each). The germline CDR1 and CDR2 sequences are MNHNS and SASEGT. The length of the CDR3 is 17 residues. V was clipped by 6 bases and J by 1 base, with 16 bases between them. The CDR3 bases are TGTGCCAGCAGAACCGGGGCCGAAGGATCTGGGGCCAACGTCCTGACTTTC. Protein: CASRTGAEGSGANVLTF.